This T cell receptor (beta chain) was documented in a study of shared clonotypes between healthy human individuals. General study results and limits: It was only blood that was sampled, and tissue repertoires likely differ. Relative to clonotypes present in all four donors, those not shared had lower generation probabilities. Clonotype sharing among donors was expected to depend on sequencing depth.

The sample holds a few counts of this clone. What it binds is unknown. The germline V gene encodes CDR1 SEHNR and CDR2 FQNEAQ (reference sequence). The CDR3 spans 14 residues. Trimming removed 6 bases at V and 4 bases at J, with 13 bases between. Some clones are missing from TCRdb's copy, which holds only in-frame ones; the method was immunoSEQ multiplex PCR. In the table there are hundreds of thousands of clones, 55% to 75% of which are singletons. Specimen: memory CD4+ T cells sorted from blood. Stated subset: CD45RA-negative fraction. This TCR was sampled from a woman aged 30 to 39 in good health. The rearrangement joins TRBV7-9 to TRBJ1-3, with D maybe TRBD1 (6 bases). The CDR3 spells CASRRGGGGNTIYF. The CDR3 nucleotides read TGTGCCAGCAGGCGAGGGGGAGGAGGAAACACCATATATTTT.